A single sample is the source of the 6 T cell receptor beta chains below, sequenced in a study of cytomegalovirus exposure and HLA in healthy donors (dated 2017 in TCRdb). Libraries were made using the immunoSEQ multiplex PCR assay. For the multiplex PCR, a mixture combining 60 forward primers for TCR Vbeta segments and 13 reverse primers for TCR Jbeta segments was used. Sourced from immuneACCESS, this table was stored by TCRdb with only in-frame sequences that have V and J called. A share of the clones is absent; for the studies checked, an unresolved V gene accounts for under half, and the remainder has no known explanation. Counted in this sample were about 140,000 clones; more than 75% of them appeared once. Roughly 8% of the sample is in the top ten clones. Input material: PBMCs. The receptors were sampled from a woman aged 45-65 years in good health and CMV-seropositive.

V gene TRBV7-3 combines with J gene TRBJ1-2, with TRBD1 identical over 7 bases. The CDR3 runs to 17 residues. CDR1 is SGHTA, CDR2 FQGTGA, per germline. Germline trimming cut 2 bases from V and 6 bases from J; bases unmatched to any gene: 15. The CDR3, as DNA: TGTGCCAGCAGCTTAGGGCCCGGGACAGTTGGTTTTGATGGCTACACCTTC. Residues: CASSLGPGTVGFDGYTF.

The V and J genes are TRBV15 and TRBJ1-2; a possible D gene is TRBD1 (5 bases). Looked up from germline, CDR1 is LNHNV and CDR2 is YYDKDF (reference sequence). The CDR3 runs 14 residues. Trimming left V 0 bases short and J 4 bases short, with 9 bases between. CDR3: CATSRDRDSYGYTF. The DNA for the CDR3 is TGTGCCACCAGCAGAGACAGGGATAGCTATGGCTACACCTTC.

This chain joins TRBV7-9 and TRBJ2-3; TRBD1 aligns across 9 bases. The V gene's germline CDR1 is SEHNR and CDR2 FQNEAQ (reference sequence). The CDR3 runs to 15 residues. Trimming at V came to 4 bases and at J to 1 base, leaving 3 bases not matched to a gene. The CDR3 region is CASSWDRDGTDTQYF. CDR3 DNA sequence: TGTGCCAGCAGCTGGGACAGGGATGGCACAGATACGCAGTATTTT. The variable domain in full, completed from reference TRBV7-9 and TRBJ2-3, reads DTGVSQNPRHKITKRGQNVTFRCDPISEHNRLYWYRQTLGQGPEFLTYFQNEAQLEKSRLLSDRFSAERPKGSFSTLEIQRTEQGDSAMYLCASSWDRDGTDTQYFGPGTRLTVL.

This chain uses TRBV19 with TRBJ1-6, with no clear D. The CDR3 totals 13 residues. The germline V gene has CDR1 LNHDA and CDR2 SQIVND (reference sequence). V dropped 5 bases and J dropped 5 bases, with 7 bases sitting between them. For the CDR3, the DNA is TGTGCCAGTAGTCGAGGGAATAATTCACCCCTCCACTTT. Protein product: CASSRGNNSPLHF.

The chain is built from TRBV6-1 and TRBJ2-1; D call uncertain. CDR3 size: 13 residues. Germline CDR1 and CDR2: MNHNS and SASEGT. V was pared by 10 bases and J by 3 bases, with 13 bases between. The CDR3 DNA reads TGTGCCACCACGAGGCACGGCTACAATGAGCAGTTCTTC. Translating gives CATTRHGYNEQFF.

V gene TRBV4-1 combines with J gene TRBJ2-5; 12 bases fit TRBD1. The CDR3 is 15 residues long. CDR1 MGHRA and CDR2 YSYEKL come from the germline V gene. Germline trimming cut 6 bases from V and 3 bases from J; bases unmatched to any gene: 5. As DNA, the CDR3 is TGCGCCAGCAGTCCCGGGACAGGGGGCGAAGAGACCCAGTACTTC. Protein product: CASSPGTGGEETQYF.